A single sample gave rise to the 5 T cell receptor beta chains below, sequenced in a study of shared T cell receptors in the human thymus. Here immunoSEQ multiplex PCR was the method, and the copy in TCRdb shows in-frame clones only, minus some. The sample shows 600,000 to 900,000 clones, around 85% of them seen only once. This sample was shared with a second study, whose subject was human thymus T cells.

What was sequenced was thymocytes. The receptors shown here come from a girl less than two years old with a congenital heart defect.

This chain links TRBV7-2 with TRBJ2-1, with TRBD1 matching 8 bases. The CDR3 is 15 amino acids. Germline CDR1 is SGHTA and CDR2 is FQGNSA. J gave up 9 bases and V 6 bases, and 13 bases lay outside the gene matches. CDR3 region: CASRGNRGKSCEQFF. Here the CDR3 DNA reads TGTGCCAGCAGGGGTAACAGGGGGAAATCTTGTGAGCAGTTCTTC. Combining the CDR3 with reference TRBV7-2 and TRBJ2-1 gives the whole variable domain GAGVSQSPSNKVTEKGKDVELRCDPISGHTALYWYRQSLGQGLEFLIYFQGNSAPDKSGLPSDRFSAERTGGSVSTLTIQRTQQEDSAVYLCASRGNRGKSCEQFFGPGTRLTVL.

This clone was counted once. This chain links TRBV5-1 with TRBJ1-2; 10 bases are shared with TRBD1. Looked up from germline, CDR1 is SGHRS and CDR2 is YFSETQ. There are 16 residues in the CDR3. V trimming: 4 bases; J trimming: 3 bases; junction bases outside the gene matches: 9. The CDR3 here is CASSAGQGRLDYGYTF. The CDR3 nucleotides read TGCGCCAGCAGCGCGGGACAGGGGCGACTAGACTATGGCTACACCTTC.

This chain joins TRBV7-3 and TRBJ1-6; 11 nucleotides line up with TRBD1. The CDR3 runs to 18 residues. The ends lost 2 bases at V and 7 bases at J; junction bases unmatched: 10. The V gene's germline CDR1 is SGHTA and CDR2 FQGTGA. DNA for the CDR3: TGTGCCAGCAGCTTATGGGGCCCCGGGACAGGGGGAAATTCACCCCTCCACTTT. Protein sequence: CASSLWGPGTGGNSPLHF. The full variable domain, rest sourced from reference TRBV7-3 and TRBJ1-6, is GAGVSQTPSNKVTEKGKYVELRCDPISGHTALYWYRQSLGQGPEFLIYFQGTGAADDSGLPNDRFFAVRPEGSVSTLKIQRTERGDSAVYLCASSLWGPGTGGNSPLHFGNGTRLTVT.

V usage is TRBV5-6 and J usage is TRBJ2-2; 14 nucleotides agree with TRBD2. Losses at the gene ends were 1 base for V and 4 bases for J; bases not matched to a gene: 6. This CDR3 region has 18 residues. Germline V gene sequence: CDR1 SGHDT, CDR2 YYEEEE. The CDR3: CASSLRTSGGPVTGELFF. In DNA form, the CDR3 reads TGTGCCAGCAGCTTGCGGACTAGCGGGGGGCCGGTCACCGGGGAGCTGTTTTTT. Filled out from reference TRBV5-6 and TRBJ2-2, the complete variable domain reads DAGVTQSPTHLIKTRGQQVTLRCSPKSGHDTVSWYQQALGQGPQFIFQYYEEEERQRGNFPDRFSGHQFPNYSSELNVNALLLGDSALYLCASSLRTSGGPVTGELFFGEGSRLTVL.

In nucleotides, the CDR3 is TGCGCCAGCAGCCAAGTCACTGACAGGGATACGCAGTATTTT. Translated, it gives CASSQVTDRDTQYF. V gene TRBV4-1 combines with J gene TRBJ2-3; D is perhaps TRBD1 (6 bases). The V gene's germline CDR1 is MGHRA and CDR2 YSYEKL. The V end lost 1 base, the J end lost 6 bases, and 11 bases lay between the germline ends. CDR3 length: 14 residues.